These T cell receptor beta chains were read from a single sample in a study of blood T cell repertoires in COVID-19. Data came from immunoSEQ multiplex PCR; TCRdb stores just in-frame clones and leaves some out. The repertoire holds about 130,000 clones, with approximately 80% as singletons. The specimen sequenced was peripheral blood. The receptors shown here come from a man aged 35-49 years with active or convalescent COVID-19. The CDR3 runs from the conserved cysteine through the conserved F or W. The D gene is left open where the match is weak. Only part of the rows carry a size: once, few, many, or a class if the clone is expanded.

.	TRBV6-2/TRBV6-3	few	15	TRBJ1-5	CASSYSGGINQPQHF	TGTGCCAGCAGTTACTCAGGAGGGATCAATCAGCCCCAGCATTTT
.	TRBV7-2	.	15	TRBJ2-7	CASSLSGGRSYEQYF	TGTGCCAGCAGCTTATCGGGGGGCCGGTCCTACGAGCAGTACTTC
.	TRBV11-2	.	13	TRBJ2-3	CASSDAETDTQYF	TGTGCCAGCAGCGACGCGGAGACGGATACGCAGTATTTT
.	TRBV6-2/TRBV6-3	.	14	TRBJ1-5	CASSYLEGNQPQHF	TGTGCCAGCAGTTACCTTGAGGGAAATCAGCCCCAGCATTTT
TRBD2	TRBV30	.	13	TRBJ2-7	CAWDTAGDSEQYF	TGTGCCTGGGACACGGCGGGGGACTCCGAGCAGTACTTC
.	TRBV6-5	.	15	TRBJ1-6	CASQSTGTFNSPLHF	TGTGCCAGCCAATCAACAGGGACATTTAATTCACCCCTCCACTTT
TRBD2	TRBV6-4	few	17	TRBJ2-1	CASSEVSGGGKGNEQFF	TGTGCCAGCAGTGAGGTCTCGGGAGGGGGGAAAGGCAATGAGCAGTTCTTC
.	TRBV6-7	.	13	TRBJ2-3	CASRGEIVPGQYF	TGTGCCAGCAGGGGCGAGATAGTACCCGGGCAGTATTTT
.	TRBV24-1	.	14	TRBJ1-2	CATSDAGLTYGYTF	TGTGCCACCAGTGATGCGGGCCTAACCTATGGCTACACCTTC
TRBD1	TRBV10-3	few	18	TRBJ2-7	CAISGREGQGSESYEQYF	TGTGCCATCAGTGGACGGGAGGGACAGGGGTCCGAATCCTACGAGCAGTACTTC
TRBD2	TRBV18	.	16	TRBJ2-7	CASSPLSGGAFGEQYF	TGTGCCAGCTCACCCTTAAGCGGGGGGGCCTTCGGCGAGCAGTACTTC
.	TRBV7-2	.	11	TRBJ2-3	CASSFRDTQYF	TGTGCCAGCAGCTTTAGAGATACGCAGTATTTT
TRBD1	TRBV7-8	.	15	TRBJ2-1	CASSLRTGGDNEQFF	TGTGCCAGCAGCCTACGGACAGGGGGGGACAATGAGCAGTTCTTC
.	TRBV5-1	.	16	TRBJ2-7	CASSLAGSNRAREQYF	TGCGCCAGCAGCTTGGCCGGTAGCAACAGGGCGAGGGAGCAGTACTTC
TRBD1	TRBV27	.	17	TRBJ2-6	CASSFRDSLSGANVLTF	TGTGCCAGCAGTTTCCGGGACAGCCTCTCTGGGGCCAACGTCCTGACTTTC
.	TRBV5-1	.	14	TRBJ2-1	CASSLVEGGGEQFF	TGCGCCAGCAGCTTGGTAGAGGGAGGGGGTGAGCAGTTCTTC
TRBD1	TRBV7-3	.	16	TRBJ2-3	CASSLFGQASEDTQYF	TGTGCCAGCAGCCTATTTGGACAGGCGAGCGAGGATACGCAGTATTTT
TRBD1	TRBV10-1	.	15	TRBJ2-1	CASSLTGDSYNEQFF	TGCGCCAGCAGCCTAACAGGGGACTCCTACAATGAGCAGTTCTTC
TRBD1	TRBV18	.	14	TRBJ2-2	CASFRDRATGELFF	TGTGCCAGCTTCCGGGACAGGGCTACCGGGGAGCTGTTTTTT
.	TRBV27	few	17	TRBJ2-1	CASSFRADRRSTNEQFF	TGTGCCAGCAGTTTCCGAGCAGACAGGCGCTCTACAAATGAGCAGTTCTTC
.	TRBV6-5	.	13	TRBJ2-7	CASRPGHSYEQYF	TGTGCCAGCAGGCCGGGACATAGCTACGAGCAGTACTTC
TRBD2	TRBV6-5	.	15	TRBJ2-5	CASSPLGGRAGTQYF	TGTGCCAGCAGCCCCCTCGGGGGGAGGGCTGGGACCCAGTACTTC
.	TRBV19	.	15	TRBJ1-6	CASLPGSSYNSPLHF	TGTGCCAGCCTCCCGGGGAGCTCCTATAATTCACCCCTCCACTTT
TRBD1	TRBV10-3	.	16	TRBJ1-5	CAISESRTGYNQPQHF	TGTGCCATCAGTGAGTCAAGGACAGGGTACAATCAGCCCCAGCATTTT
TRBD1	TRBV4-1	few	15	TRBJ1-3	CASSRLGTGADTIYF	TGCGCCAGCAGCCGGCTCGGGACAGGGGCCGACACCATATATTTT
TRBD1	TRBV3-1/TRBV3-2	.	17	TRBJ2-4	CASSQDMVGQGLNIQYF	TGTGCCAGCAGCCAAGATATGGTAGGACAGGGGTTAAACATTCAGTACTTC
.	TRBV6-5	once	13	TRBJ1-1	CATRGGMNTEAFF	TGTGCCACCCGGGGGGGCATGAACACTGAAGCTTTCTTT
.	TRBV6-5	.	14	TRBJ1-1	CASRTSWANTEAFF	TGTGCCAGCAGGACCAGCTGGGCAAACACTGAAGCTTTCTTT
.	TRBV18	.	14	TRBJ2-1	CASSLDGGYNEQFF	TGTGCCAGCTCACTCGACGGGGGCTACAATGAGCAGTTCTTC
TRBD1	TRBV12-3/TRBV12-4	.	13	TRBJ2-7	CASKPGQGARQYF	TGTGCCAGCAAACCCGGACAGGGGGCGCGACAGTACTTC
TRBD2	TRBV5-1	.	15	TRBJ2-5	CASSLVGSGEETQYF	TGCGCCAGCAGCTTGGTTGGTAGCGGGGAAGAGACCCAGTACTTC